Detailed here is one TCR beta chain. Its antigen is unidentified. This sample is part of a study of CD8 T cell repertoires and HIV-1 epitope variants. About the study: Controls were a CMV, EBV and flu peptide pool, Ebola AY9 negative control, and no-peptide well.

Germline V gives CDR1 SEHNR, CDR2 FQNEAQ (reference sequence). J was trimmed by 0 bases and V by 5 bases; bases with no gene match: 9. The CDR3 contains 17 residues. The data were produced by immunoSEQ multiplex PCR, yet TCRdb's version contains in-frame clones alone and is incomplete. The sample gives about 5,200 clones, about 65% of which show up once; less than 45% is in the top ten. Study-level results: Of about 10 antigen-specific beta clonotypes, 5 or 6 appeared to cross-react with escape variants.

The source of this sequence is a male donor with HIV. Sequencing used cultured CD8+ T cells derived from PBMCs. This chain connects TRBV7-9 to TRBJ2-7; 11 nucleotides match TRBD2. The CDR3 nucleotides read TGTGCCAGCAGCCCGGAGGGACTAGCGGTTAGCTCCTACGAGCAGTACTTC. Protein: CASSPEGLAVSSYEQYF.